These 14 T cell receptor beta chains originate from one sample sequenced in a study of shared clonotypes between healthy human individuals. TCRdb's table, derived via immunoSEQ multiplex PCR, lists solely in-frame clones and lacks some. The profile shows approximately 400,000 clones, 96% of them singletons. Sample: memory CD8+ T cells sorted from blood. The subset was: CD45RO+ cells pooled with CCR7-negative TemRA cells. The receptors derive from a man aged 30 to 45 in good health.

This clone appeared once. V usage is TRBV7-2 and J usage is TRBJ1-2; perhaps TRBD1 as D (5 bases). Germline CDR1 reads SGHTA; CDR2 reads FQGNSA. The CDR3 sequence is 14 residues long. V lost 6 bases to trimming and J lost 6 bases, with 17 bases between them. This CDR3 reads CASSLHPGWNGYTF. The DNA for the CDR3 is TGTGCCAGCAGTCTCCACCCAGGGTGGAATGGCTACACCTTC.

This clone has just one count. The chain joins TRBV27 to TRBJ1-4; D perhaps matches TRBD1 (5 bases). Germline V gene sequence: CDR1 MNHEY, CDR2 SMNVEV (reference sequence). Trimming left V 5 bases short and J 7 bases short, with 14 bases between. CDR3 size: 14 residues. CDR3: CASSLLGDREKLFF. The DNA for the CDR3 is TGTGCCAGCAGTCTCCTCGGGGACCGTGAAAAACTGTTTTTT.

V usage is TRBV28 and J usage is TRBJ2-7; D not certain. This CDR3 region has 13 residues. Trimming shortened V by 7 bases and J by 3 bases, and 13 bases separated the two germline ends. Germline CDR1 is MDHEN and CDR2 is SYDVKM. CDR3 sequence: CASTLKLNYEQYF. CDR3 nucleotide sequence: TGTGCCAGCACCCTAAAACTAAACTACGAGCAGTACTTC.

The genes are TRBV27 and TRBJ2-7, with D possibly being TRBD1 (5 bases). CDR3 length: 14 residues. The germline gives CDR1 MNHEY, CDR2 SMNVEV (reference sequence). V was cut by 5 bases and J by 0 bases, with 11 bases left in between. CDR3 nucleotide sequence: TGTGCCAGCAGTGCCTCGACAGACTCCTACGAGCAGTACTTC. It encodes CASSASTDSYEQYF.

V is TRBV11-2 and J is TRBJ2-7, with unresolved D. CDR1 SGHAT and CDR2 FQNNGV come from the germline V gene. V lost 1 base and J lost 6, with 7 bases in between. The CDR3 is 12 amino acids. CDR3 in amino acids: CASSLVGSEQYF. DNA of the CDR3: TGTGCCAGCAGCTTAGTAGGCTCCGAGCAGTACTTC.

The CDR3 region is CASKEAGGRYEQYF. CDR3 nucleotide sequence: TGTGCCAGCAAAGAGGCAGGGGGCAGGTACGAGCAGTACTTC. The gene calls are TRBV5-4 and TRBJ2-7, with 8 bases that match TRBD1. Germline V gives CDR1 SGHNT, CDR2 YYREEE (reference sequence). This CDR3 spans 14 amino acids. Trimming at V came to 6 bases and at J to 4 bases, leaving 9 bases not matched to a gene.

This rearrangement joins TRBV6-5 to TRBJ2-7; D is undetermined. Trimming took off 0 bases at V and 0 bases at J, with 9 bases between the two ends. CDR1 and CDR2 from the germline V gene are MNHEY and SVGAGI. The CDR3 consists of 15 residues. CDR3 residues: CASSYSTLSSYEQYF. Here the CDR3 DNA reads TGTGCCAGCAGTTACTCGACCCTTAGCTCCTACGAGCAGTACTTC.

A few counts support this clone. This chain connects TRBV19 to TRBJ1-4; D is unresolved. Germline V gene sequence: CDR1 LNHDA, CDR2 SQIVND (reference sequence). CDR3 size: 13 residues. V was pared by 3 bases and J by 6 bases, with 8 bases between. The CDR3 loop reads CASSISTDEKLFF. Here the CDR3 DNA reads TGTGCCAGTAGTATTTCAACCGATGAAAAACTGTTTTTT.

The CDR3 loop is CASSYGGVYTDTQYF. DNA of the CDR3: TGTGCCAGCAGTTACGGAGGGGTATACACAGATACGCAGTATTTT. The chain employs TRBV6-5 and TRBJ2-3; a possible D gene is TRBD2 (6 bases). The CDR3 is made up of 15 amino acids. Between the trimmed V and J ends, which lost 2 bases and 2 bases, there was a span of 11 bases. Germline V gives CDR1 MNHEY, CDR2 SVGAGI.

CDR3 sequence (DNA): TGTGCCAGCAGTTACTCTTCTAGCGGGAACTACGAGCAGTACTTC. Amino acid sequence: CASSYSSSGNYEQYF. The V and J genes are TRBV6-5 and TRBJ2-7; TRBD2 matches at 9 bases. The germline CDR1 and CDR2 sequences are MNHEY and SVGAGI. This CDR3 has 15 amino acids. V shed 0 bases, J shed 3 bases, and the junction held 3 bases outside the gene matches.

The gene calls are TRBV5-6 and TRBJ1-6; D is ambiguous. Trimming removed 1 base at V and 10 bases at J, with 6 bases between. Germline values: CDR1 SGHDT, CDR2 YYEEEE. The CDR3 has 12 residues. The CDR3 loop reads CASSLSRSPLHF. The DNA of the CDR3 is TGTGCCAGCAGCTTGTCCAGGTCACCCCTCCACTTT.

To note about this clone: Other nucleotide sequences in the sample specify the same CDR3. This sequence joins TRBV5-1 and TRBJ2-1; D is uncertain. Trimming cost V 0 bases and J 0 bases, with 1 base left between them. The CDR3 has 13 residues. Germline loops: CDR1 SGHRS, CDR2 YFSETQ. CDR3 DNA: TGCGCCAGCAGCTTGGACTCCTACAATGAGCAGTTCTTC. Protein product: CASSLDSYNEQFF.

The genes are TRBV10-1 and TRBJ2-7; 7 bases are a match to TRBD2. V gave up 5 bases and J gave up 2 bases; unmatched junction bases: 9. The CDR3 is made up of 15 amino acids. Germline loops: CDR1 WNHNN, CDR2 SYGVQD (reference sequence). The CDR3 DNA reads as TGCGCCAGCAGTCCTAGTGGCGGGAGTCCCTACGAGCAGTACTTC. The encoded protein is CASSPSGGSPYEQYF.

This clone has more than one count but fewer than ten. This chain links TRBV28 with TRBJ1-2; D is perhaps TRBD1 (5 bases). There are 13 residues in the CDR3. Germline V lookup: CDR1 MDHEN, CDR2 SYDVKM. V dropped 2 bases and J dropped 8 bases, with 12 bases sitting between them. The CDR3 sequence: CASSLEVREGYTF. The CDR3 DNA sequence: TGTGCCAGCAGTTTAGAGGTCAGGGAAGGCTACACCTTC.